This TCR beta chain was observed in a study of T cells in Graves' hyperthyroidism and ophthalmopathy. Trimming removed 6 bases from V and 1 base from J; junction bases left unmatched: 8. CDR3 length: 17 amino acids. The germline gives CDR1 MNHEY, CDR2 SVGEGT. There were TCR beta CDR3 regions amplified from RNA transcripts. HTBI primers were the set used in a first-round RT-PCR of the TCR CDR3. TCRdb passed the multiplex PCR reads through MiXCR, listing each CDR3 protein once. The table includes 600,000 or so distinct CDR3 sequences, around 13% detected once. The sample comprised blood. The V gene is TRBV6-2 or TRBV6-3, the J gene TRBJ2-5; TRBD2 agrees at 13 bases. The origin of this receptor is a woman in her forties or fifties with Graves' ophthalmopathy. The CDR3 DNA reads TGTGCCAGCAGACTCGGGACTAGCGGGACTTTCCAAGAGACCCAGTACTTC. As protein: CASRLGTSGTFQETQYF.